The 9 T cell receptor beta chains below come from one sample, sequenced in a study of spatial heterogeneity in lung cancer. Stated time point: sample taken at primary tumor resection. TCRdb reprocessed the 5' RACE reads with MiXCR, giving one entry per CDR3 protein. The table lists over 45,000 distinct CDR3 sequences, under 6% of them singletons. Material: PBMCs, obtained at surgery. All receptors derive from a male donor with early-stage non-small cell lung cancer.

This clonotype was seen at least ten times. The chain links TRBV5-4 to TRBJ2-1; 8 positions match TRBD1. Germline values: CDR1 SGHNT, CDR2 YYREEE (reference sequence). The CDR3 spans 15 residues. The trim removed 4 bases at V and 7 bases at J, leaving 10 bases unmatched. The CDR3 nucleotides read TGTGCCAGCAGCCCACCGGACAGGGTCAAAAATGAGCAGTTCTTC. Amino acid sequence: CASSPPDRVKNEQFF.

In this sample, this clonotype turned up many times. The rearrangement joins TRBV11-2 to TRBJ2-5, with D possibly TRBD1 on 5 matching bases. The V end was cut by 5 bases, the J end by 7 bases, with 11 bases between. From germline, CDR1 is SGHAT and CDR2 FQNNGV. This CDR3 has 12 amino acids. CDR3 amino acids: CASSADTPTQYF. CDR3 bases: TGTGCCAGCAGCGCGGACACCCCGACCCAGTACTTC. Combining the CDR3 with reference TRBV11-2 and TRBJ2-5 gives the whole variable domain EAGVAQSPRYKIIEKRQSVAFWCNPISGHATLYWYQQILGQGPKLLIQFQNNGVVDDSQLPKDRFSAERLKGVDSTLKIQPAKLEDSAVYLCASSADTPTQYFGPGTRLLVL.

V gene TRBV12-3 or TRBV12-4 combines with J gene TRBJ2-7; D is possibly TRBD1 or TRBD2 (5 bases each). CDR3 length equals 14 residues. The V end was cut by 6 bases, the J end by 4 bases, with 16 bases between. CDR3 loop: CASSLSAGLYEQYF. CDR3 DNA: TGTGCCAGCAGCCTTAGCGCAGGGCTTTACGAGCAGTACTTC.

This clonotype was recorded many times. This chain uses TRBV4-1 with TRBJ1-6; D remains unclear. CDR3 length: 15 amino acids. V was clipped by 0 bases and J by 8 bases, with 11 bases between them. Germline V gene sequence: CDR1 MGHRA, CDR2 YSYEKL. The CDR3 coding sequence is TGCGCCAGCAGCCAAGACACATCGGCTTATTCACCCCTCCACTTT. This gives the protein CASSQDTSAYSPLHF.

In its sample, this clonotype was seen a few times. The genes are TRBV2 and TRBJ2-1, with 10 positions matching TRBD1. The CDR3 has 15 residues. Germline V gene sequence: CDR1 SNHLY, CDR2 FYNNEI. Trimming removed 6 bases from V and 3 bases from J; junction bases left unmatched: 5. The CDR3 protein is CASSADRGGYNEQFF. As DNA, the CDR3 is TGTGCCAGCAGCGCGGACAGGGGGGGCTACAATGAGCAGTTCTTC.

The gene calls are TRBV6-1 and TRBJ1-6, with unresolved D. V was cut by 3 bases and J by 4 bases, with 10 bases left in between. Germline V gene lookup returns CDR1 MNHNS and CDR2 SASEGT. The CDR3 length is 15 residues. For the CDR3, the DNA is TGTGCCAGCAGTGAGAGTAAGGGATATAATTCACCCCTCCACTTT. It translates to CASSESKGYNSPLHF.

Relative to its sample, this clonotype is medium-sized. V usage is TRBV29-1 and J usage is TRBJ2-7, with 9 bases that match TRBD1. With 7 bases clipped from V and 5 bases from J, the junction kept 12 bases outside the gene matches. This CDR3 has 14 residues. Germline CDR1 and CDR2: SQVTM and ANQGSEA. CDR3 nucleotide sequence: TGCAGCGCCGCACCGGGACAGGGTCCCCACGAGCAGTACTTC. Residues: CSAAPGQGPHEQYF.

This clonotype came up a few times. This chain joins TRBV19 and TRBJ2-1; TRBD2 agrees at 11 bases. The junction had 9 bases not matched to a gene; V was cut back by 4 bases and J by 10 bases. This CDR3 region has 15 residues. The germline CDR1 and CDR2 sequences are LNHDA and SQIVND (reference sequence). DNA for the CDR3: TGTGCCAGTAGTACGACTAGCGGGATCGCCGGGGAGCAGTTCTTC. Translated: CASSTTSGIAGEQFF.

This clonotype was seen only a few times. Written as DNA, the CDR3 is TGTGCCAGCAGTCCCTACGGAACAATCATGAACACTGAAGCTTTCTTT. Translation: CASSPYGTIMNTEAFF. J is TRBJ1-1 and V is TRBV28; no firm D call. V was pared by 5 bases and J by 0 bases, with 16 bases between. CDR3 length: 16 amino acids. Germline-derived CDR1 and CDR2 are MDHEN and SYDVKM.